Listed here are 18 T cell receptor beta chains from one sample, sequenced in a study of T cells after somatic rescue of genetic block (dated by TCRdb to 2018 to 2021). The library was generated by the immunoSEQ multiplex PCR assay. In its TCRdb copy, this immuneACCESS table keeps in-frame sequences only and misses some clones. Where compared with another copy, unresolved V genes explain less than half of these, and the others have no known cause. This sample has about 14,000 clones in its table, and 65% to 75% of those were observed once. The ten most abundant clones make up 25% to 30% of the sample. Material for sequencing was peripheral blood mononuclear cells (PBMCs). These receptors were taken from a man between 18 and 35 years old.

The rearrangement joins TRBV25-1 to TRBJ2-5, with a tentative D call TRBD2 (6 bases). Germline CDR1 is MGHDK and CDR2 is SYGVNS. Trimming pared 5 bases from V and 2 bases from J, leaving 12 bases between. The CDR3 covers 14 residues. CDR3 bases: TGTGCCAGCAGTTTCCCGGGACTGCAAGAGACCCAGTACTTC. Its translation: CASSFPGLQETQYF.

This clone was recorded a few times. This CDR3 reads CASGYVGPGNTIYF. CDR3 DNA sequence: TGTGCCAGCGGTTATGTGGGCCCTGGAAACACCATATATTTT. The chain links TRBV2 to TRBJ1-3; D is uncertain. The CDR3 is 14 residues long. Trimming shortened V by 8 bases and J by 2 bases, and 13 bases separated the two germline ends. Germline CDR1 reads SNHLY; CDR2 reads FYNNEI. Together with reference TRBV2 and TRBJ1-3, the CDR3 gives the full variable domain: EPEVTQTPSHQVTQMGQEVILRCVPISNHLYFYWYRQILGQKVEFLVSFYNNEISEKSEIFDDQFSVERPDGSNFTLKIRSTKLEDSAMYFCASGYVGPGNTIYFGEGSWLTVV.

The table lists this clone with a count of one. The gene calls are TRBV6-1 and TRBJ1-2, with 8 bases aligning to TRBD1. Germline V gives CDR1 MNHNS, CDR2 SASEGT. The CDR3 is 13 amino acids. J gave up 2 bases and V 5 bases, and 1 base lay outside the gene matches. The CDR3 DNA sequence: TGTGCCAGCAGTTGGACAGGGAACTATGGCTACACCTTC. It encodes CASSWTGNYGYTF.

J is TRBJ1-1 and V is TRBV5-1; TRBD1 agrees at 8 bases. The trim removed 0 bases at V and 5 bases at J, leaving 6 bases unmatched. Germline V gives CDR1 SGHRS, CDR2 YFSETQ. CDR3 length: 15 amino acids. CDR3: CASSLAQGAVTEAFF. The CDR3 nucleotides are TGCGCCAGCAGCTTGGCGCAGGGGGCTGTTACTGAAGCTTTCTTT.

The chain has TRBV27 and TRBJ1-6; D gene uncertain. Germline loops: CDR1 MNHEY, CDR2 SMNVEV (reference sequence). Trimming left V 2 bases short and J 7 bases short, with 3 bases between. The CDR3 extends over 12 amino acids. The CDR3 loop reads CASSLVNSPLHF. CDR3 in DNA: TGTGCCAGCAGTTTAGTAAATTCACCCCTCCACTTT.

The gene calls are TRBV27 and TRBJ1-6, with 7 nucleotides matching TRBD1. The CDR3 runs to 19 residues. Germline CDR1 MNHEY, CDR2 SMNVEV (reference sequence). The ends lost 5 bases at V and 5 bases at J; junction bases unmatched: 18. CDR3 sequence (DNA): TGTGCCAGCAGTCTTGCAGCCCGACAGGGCTGGTTCCATAATTCACCCCTCCACTTT. This translates into CASSLAARQGWFHNSPLHF.

The genes are TRBV5-1 and TRBJ2-5, with 8 bases identical to TRBD1. Unmatched junction bases numbered 7, after V lost 4 bases and J lost 5 bases. CDR1 is SGHRS and CDR2 is YFSETQ in the germline V gene. The CDR3 sequence is 14 residues long. For the CDR3, the DNA is TGCGCCAGCAGCACTAGACAGGGGCGGGAGACCCAGTACTTC. It yields the protein CASSTRQGRETQYF. Full variable domain (rest looked up from reference TRBV5-1 and TRBJ2-5): KAGVTQTPRYLIKTRGQQVTLSCSPISGHRSVSWYQQTPGQGLQFLFEYFSETQRNKGNFPGRFSGRQFSNSRSEMNVSTLELGDSALYLCASSTRQGRETQYFGPGTRLLVL.

The DNA for the CDR3 is TGTGCCAGCAGCCTACAGGGGCACACTGAAGCTTTCTTT. Encoded protein: CASSLQGHTEAFF. The rearrangement joins TRBV7-3 to TRBJ1-1; 7 bases map to TRBD1. Germline values: CDR1 SGHTA, CDR2 FQGTGA. The length of the CDR3 is 13 residues. The J segment lost 3 bases and the V segment lost 5 bases, leaving 3 bases of the junction unmatched.

In the case of this clone: The junction differs from germline at one of its ends, possibly a read error. The chain combines TRBV7-7 with TRBJ2-3, with 10 bases matching TRBD1. Germline V CDR1 and CDR2: SSHAT, FNYEAQ (reference sequence). The CDR3 is made up of 15 amino acids. The CDR3 is CASSLGTGVTDTQYF. The CDR3 region has the DNA TGTGCTAGCAGCCTCGGGACAGGGGTTACAGATACGCAGTATTTT.

V is TRBV2 and J is TRBJ2-7, with D possibly being TRBD1 or TRBD2 (5 bases each). Trimming removed 4 bases from V and 9 bases from J, with 13 bases in between. The germline CDR1 and CDR2 sequences are SNHLY and FYNNEI. CDR3 length: 12 residues. CDR3 in amino acids: CASSVGMRGQYF. CDR3 DNA sequence: TGTGCCAGCAGTGTAGGGATGAGGGGGCAGTACTTC.

The chain employs TRBV2 and TRBJ2-7; D is uncertain. This CDR3 has 14 amino acids. V dropped 3 bases and J dropped 0 bases, with 9 bases sitting between them. From germline, CDR1 is SNHLY and CDR2 FYNNEI. CDR3 DNA sequence: TGTGCCAGCAGTGAGTATGAGACCTCCTACGAGCAGTACTTC. It yields the protein CASSEYETSYEQYF.

The CDR3, as DNA: TGTGCCAGCTCACCACCTGGGGCCTATGGCTACACCTTC. It specifies CASSPPGAYGYTF. The chain joins TRBV18 to TRBJ1-2, with D possibly TRBD1 on 5 matching bases. Germline V gene sequence: CDR1 KGHSH, CDR2 LQKENI. The CDR3 has 13 residues. V was shortened by 0 bases and J by 4 bases, with 6 bases between the two germline ends.

The chain is built from TRBV5-1 and TRBJ2-3, with 10 bases identical to TRBD1. CDR1 SGHRS and CDR2 YFSETQ come from the germline V gene. This CDR3 has 14 residues. V shed 7 bases, J shed 3 bases, and the junction held 5 bases outside the gene matches. The CDR3 nucleotides read TGCGCCAGCGACCCGGGACAGGGGACAGATACGCAGTATTTT. Translation gives CASDPGQGTDTQYF. The full variable domain, in which reference TRBV5-1 and TRBJ2-3 provide the parts outside the CDR3, is KAGVTQTPRYLIKTRGQQVTLSCSPISGHRSVSWYQQTPGQGLQFLFEYFSETQRNKGNFPGRFSGRQFSNSRSEMNVSTLELGDSALYLCASDPGQGTDTQYFGPGTRLTVL.

The V call is TRBV11-2, the J call TRBJ2-3; D might be TRBD1 (7 bases). The length of the CDR3 is 17 residues. In germline, CDR1 is SGHAT, CDR2 FQNNGV. Trimming took 3 bases from V and 6 from J, leaving 22 bases between them. The CDR3 DNA reads TGTGCCAGCAGCTTGAGGGGAGGACAGGCCCGGGGGGATACGCAGTATTTT. Protein sequence: CASSLRGGQARGDTQYF.

This clone was seen only a few times. V gene TRBV2 combines with J gene TRBJ1-4; D might be TRBD1 (5 bases). The CDR3 runs 14 residues. Germline CDR1 reads SNHLY; CDR2 reads FYNNEI. Trimming left V 7 bases short and J 1 base short, with 10 bases between. DNA of the CDR3: TGTGCCAGCATGTTGCAGGGAACTAATGAAAAACTGTTTTTT. Translated, it gives CASMLQGTNEKLFF.

This sequence joins TRBV7-8 and TRBJ2-7; D unclear. CDR1 and CDR2 (germline): SGHVS, FQNEAQ. V lost 1 base, J lost 1 base, and 11 bases lay in between. The CDR3 is 15 residues long. The CDR3 loop reads CASSLVDPKSYEQYF. CDR3 nucleotides: TGTGCCAGCAGCTTAGTAGACCCGAAGTCCTACGAGCAGTACTTC.

V gene TRBV5-5 combines with J gene TRBJ1-2, with 10 bases lining up with TRBD1. The J segment lost 4 bases and the V segment lost 5 bases, leaving 11 bases of the junction unmatched. Germline loops: CDR1 SGHKS, CDR2 YYEKEE (reference sequence). This CDR3 is built from 16 residues. DNA for the CDR3: TGTGCCAGCAGTACCCACGGGACAGGGGCCCTCTATGGCTACACCTTC. This codes for CASSTHGTGALYGYTF.

This chain uses TRBV7-6 with TRBJ2-1, with 7 nucleotides matching TRBD1. V was pared by 0 bases and J by 8 bases, with 1 base of the junction left unmatched. The germline V gene has CDR1 SGHVS and CDR2 FNYEAQ. There are 13 residues in the CDR3. The CDR3 spells CASSLAQGDEQFF. CDR3 nucleotide sequence: TGTGCCAGCAGCTTAGCCCAGGGGGATGAGCAGTTCTTC.